The rows below give T cell receptor beta chains drawn from one sample of a study of OX40 agonist ivuxolimab in advanced cancers. Profiled with immunoSEQ multiplex PCR; TCRdb holds only in-frame clones, not every one. This sample has about 68,000 clones, with 91% found just once. This material consisted of CD4+ or CD8+ T cells sorted from blood, taken in a trial of the OX40 agonist ivuxolimab. These receptors originate from an adult with an advanced solid tumor such as melanoma, head and neck, liver or kidney cancer. CDR3s leave out the opening cysteine and the closing phenylalanine or tryptophan. The size of a clone is reported for some rows only, either as once, few or many, or as a class for expanded clones.

>NA|14|TRBV19
ASSIESKQWNTEAF
>NA|13|TRBV2
ASGYPGTSTDTQY
>NA|13|TRBV4-1
ASSQVDRGMAEAF
>few|13|TRBV2
ASKGGSGSLETQY
>NA|14|TRBV19
ASRVVQGVNTGELF
>NA|10|TRBV25-1
ASSGGTYEQY
>NA|9|TRBV6-5
ASSASQPQH
>few|12|TRBV19
ASSMGTANTEAF
>NA|15|TRBV5-1
ASSFHRDRATNSPLH
>NA|15|TRBV2
ASSATGARSGANVLT
>NA|12|TRBV2
ASRGTGDYNEQF
>NA|11|TRBV30
AWSVRGYTEAF
>NA|11|TRBV11-2
ASSPDRDQPQH
>NA|11|TRBV11-1
ASSRGVWETQY
>few|12|TRBV5-1
ASSLGGVGEKLF
>NA|12|TRBV29-1
SVELGIATGELF
>NA|14|TRBV27
ASRRQGNSYNSPLH
>NA|15|TRBV10-3
AISESARRESTDTQY
>NA|11|TRBV10-1
ASSVTTDHEQY
>NA|10|TRBV4-1
ASSQNYNEQF
>NA|12|TRBV9
ASSVDGPAYEQY